The clone carrying this T cell receptor beta chain appeared many times. No antigen is known for it. This specimen belongs to a study of T-cell memory formation after mild COVID-19. Across the study: TCR clusters were mostly donor specific. General study findings and limits: Among clones contracting day 15 to 85, CD4/CD8 was balanced, whereas later expanders leaned CD4+.

The CDR3 length is 16 residues. CDR1 DFQATT and CDR2 SNEGSKA come from the germline V gene (reference sequence). Between the trimmed V and J ends, which lost 4 bases and 7 bases, there was a span of 26 bases. TCRalpha and TCRbeta libraries used 5'RACE with constant-segment primers and UMIs. Each CDR3 protein gets one entry after TCRdb re-called the 5' RACE reads with MiXCR. Of a few hundred thousand distinct CDR3 sequences listed, 15% to 20% are singletons. Sequencing used PBMCs or a T cell subset sorted from them (not recorded which). This sequence was found in a man between 18 and 35 years old who had mild COVID-19 (a few samples of this study predate the infection). Cell type and time point are not known. The rearrangement joins TRBV20-1 to TRBJ2-7, with D possibly called TRBD1 or TRBD2 (5 bases each). DNA for the CDR3: TGCAGTGCTATGGGGGAACGTTGGGGATCTCTACGTGAGCAGTACTTC. Its translation: CSAMGERWGSLREQYF.